This T cell receptor (beta chain) was observed in a study of identical twins. Study-level findings and limits: Cord blood's abundant beta clonotypes had fewer insertions, unlike memory repertoires.

The CDR3 contains 15 residues. Trimming cost V 6 bases and J 4 bases; bases outside gene matches: 4. This clonotype was seen many times. As yet, its antigen is unknown. A universal primer site was incorporated via template switching, and the cDNA contained unique molecular identifiers. TCRdb re-called the 5' RACE reads through MiXCR, storing one row per CDR3 protein. Here the sample spans about 470,000 distinct CDR3 sequences, 24% being singletons. Donors were all healthy Caucasians. These records were also assigned to another study, of T cells expressing NK-cell markers. That study reports: NKG2C+ dominant clonotypes from more than 5 donors made up roughly 1.0-7.5% of CD8+ T cells.

Sample: CD4+ T cells sorted from blood. The receptor comes from a woman aged 18-29 years in good health. V usage is TRBV12-3 or TRBV12-4 and J usage is TRBJ2-1, with TRBD2 matching over 12 bases. This chain's CDR3 is CASRSGTSGYNEQFF. CDR3 DNA: TGTGCCAGCAGAAGCGGGACTAGCGGGTACAATGAGCAGTTCTTC.